These 29 T cell receptor beta chains share one sample of origin, sequenced in a study. TCRdb used MiXCR to reprocess the 5' RACE reads, holding one entry per CDR3 protein. The table shows about 43,000 distinct CDR3 sequences, with over 20% occurring only once. Treg sorting used a CD4+CD25+CD127-/low gate. The specimen was Tregs sorted from a lymph node. The source is a female donor with breast cancer.

Regarding this clonotype: A much larger clone sits a single nucleotide away, making a read error possible. This chain uses TRBV4-2 with TRBJ2-3; D not resolved. Per the germline V gene, CDR1 is LGHNA and CDR2 is YNFKEQ. The CDR3 is 15 amino acids. CDR3 DNA sequence: TGTGCCGGCAGCCCCCCGCTAACTAGCACAGATACGCAGTATTTT. Its protein product is CAGSPPLTSTDTQYF.

The gene calls are TRBV5-1 and TRBJ2-3, with a weak D call TRBD2 (5 bases). Germline values: CDR1 SGHRS, CDR2 YFSETQ. V lost 4 bases and J 6 bases, leaving 12 bases between the germline ends. CDR3 length equals 13 residues. CDR3 in amino acids: CASSPPWEDTQYF. In nucleotides, the CDR3 is TGCGCCAGCAGCCCGCCGTGGGAGGATACGCAGTATTTT.

In this sample, this clonotype turned up a few times. V usage is TRBV7-9 and J usage is TRBJ2-7; 11 nucleotides agree with TRBD2. The V and J ends lost 5 bases and 3 bases, in that order; junction bases with no gene match: 18. The CDR3 covers 19 residues. Germline values: CDR1 SEHNR, CDR2 FQNEAQ (reference sequence). This CDR3 is CASSTVSGREGPSFYEQYF. For the CDR3, the DNA is TGTGCCAGCAGCACCGTTAGCGGGAGGGAGGGCCCATCTTTCTACGAGCAGTACTTC.

Details on this clonotype: At one boundary the junction diverges from the germline segment, which might be a read error. This chain connects TRBV5-1 to TRBJ2-1; 7 bases fit TRBD1. The CDR3 covers 17 residues. Germline CDR1 reads SGHRS; CDR2 reads YFSETQ. CDR3 protein: CASSSQTQTGIFNEQFF. CDR3 in DNA: TGCGCCAGCAGCTCCCAAACCCAGACAGGGATATTCAATGAGCAATTCTTC.

This clonotype showed up just a few times. The J gene is TRBJ2-5, the V gene TRBV2; 8 nucleotides align to TRBD2. With V trimmed by 6 bases and J by 5 bases, 5 bases remained unmatched. Looked up from germline, CDR1 is SNHLY and CDR2 is FYNNEI. The CDR3 is 13 residues long. CDR3 DNA sequence: TGTGCCAGCAGCCGGGGGGGAGTGGAGACCCAGTACTTC. The encoded protein is CASSRGGVETQYF.

The chain employs TRBV20-1 and TRBJ2-3, with D maybe TRBD2 (6 bases). The germline CDR1 and CDR2 sequences are DFQATT and SNEGSKA (reference sequence). This CDR3 is 15 amino acids long. V lost 5 bases and J lost 0, with 15 bases in between. This chain's CDR3 is CSALGTRGSTDTQYF. The CDR3 bases are TGCAGTGCTCTGGGGACTCGCGGGAGCACAGATACGCAGTATTTT.

The gene calls are TRBV5-1 and TRBJ1-3, with a weak D call TRBD1 (6 bases). Germline CDR1 and CDR2: SGHRS and YFSETQ. The CDR3 covers 15 residues. Trimming took off 0 bases at V and 4 bases at J, with 11 bases between the two ends. This chain's CDR3 is CASSLGDTAGNTIYF. The CDR3, as DNA: TGCGCCAGCAGCTTGGGGGACACGGCGGGAAACACCATATATTTT.

This clonotype showed up many times. V is TRBV9 and J is TRBJ1-6, with 7 bases matching TRBD1. J lost 7 bases, V lost 1 base, and 5 bases had no gene match. Germline V gene data show CDR1 as SGDLS and CDR2 as YYNGEE. There are 15 residues in the CDR3. The CDR3 region is CASSVYDRVNSPLHF. The CDR3 coding sequence is TGTGCCAGCAGCGTATACGACAGGGTAAATTCACCCCTCCACTTT.

About this clonotype: This is likely a read error, given that the CDR3 carries no conserved phenylalanine or tryptophan at its end. The V and J genes are TRBV6-2 or TRBV6-3 and TRBJ2-1; TRBD2 aligns across 7 bases. V was pared by 5 bases and J by 10 bases, with 8 bases of the junction left unmatched. Germline V gene data show CDR1 as MNHEY and CDR2 as SVGEGT. The CDR3 runs to 13 residues. The CDR3 DNA is TGTGCCAGCAGTAACGGAGCGACTAGCGAGCAGTTCCTC. As protein: CASSNGATSEQFL.

This clonotype has a handful of counts. The chain's CDR3 is CASGSSVLGGAETQYF. CDR3 nucleotide sequence: TGTGCCAGCGGTAGCTCTGTTTTAGGGGGCGCGGAGACCCAGTACTTC. The chain employs TRBV7-9 and TRBJ2-5; 7 positions agree with TRBD1. The CDR3 extends over 16 amino acids. The V gene end was trimmed by 8 bases and the J gene end by 5 bases; junction bases not matched to a gene: 17. Germline-derived CDR1 and CDR2 are SEHNR and FQNEAQ (reference sequence). The variable domain in full, completed from reference TRBV7-9 and TRBJ2-5, reads DTGVSQNPRHKITKRGQNVTFRCDPISEHNRLYWYRQTLGQGPEFLTYFQNEAQLEKSRLLSDRFSAERPKGSFSTLEIQRTEQGDSAMYLCASGSSVLGGAETQYFGPGTRLLVL.

The V gene is TRBV20-1, the J gene TRBJ1-5; no clear D. This CDR3 is 13 amino acids long. The V end was cut by 0 bases, the J end by 5 bases, with 8 bases between. Germline CDR1 is DFQATT and CDR2 is SNEGSKA (reference sequence). CDR3 amino acids: CSARDEVDQPQHF. CDR3 DNA: TGCAGTGCTAGAGATGAGGTAGATCAGCCCCAGCATTTT.

The sample holds many counts of this clonotype. This chain uses TRBV5-1 with TRBJ2-5; TRBD1 or TRBD2 may be the D gene (6 bases each). Germline assignment: CDR1 SGHRS and CDR2 YFSETQ. This CDR3 has 20 amino acids. With 4 bases removed from V and 4 bases from J, the gap between germline ends came to 32 bases. CDR3 sequence (DNA): TGCGCCAGCAGCGGGACACGGGCCGGCTTAGGGGGGTTAAGGCGAGAGACCCAGTACTTC. It codes for CASSGTRAGLGGLRRETQYF.

The V and J genes are TRBV20-1 and TRBJ2-7; 10 nucleotides match TRBD1. The CDR3 consists of 13 residues. Germline assignment: CDR1 DFQATT and CDR2 SNEGSKA (reference sequence). V lost 6 bases to trimming and J lost 2 bases; unmatched junction nucleotides: 4. The CDR3 DNA reads TGCAGTGCCGGACAGGGGGACACCTACGAGCAGTACTTC. Translation: CSAGQGDTYEQYF.

In its sample, this clonotype was seen many times. The V call is TRBV29-1, the J call TRBJ2-1; 10 nucleotides agree with TRBD2. This CDR3 region has 15 residues. Germline CDR1 reads SQVTM; CDR2 reads ANQGSEA. V shed 4 bases, J shed 7 bases, and the junction held 10 bases outside the gene matches. The CDR3: CSVASSGRAWNEQFF. The CDR3 bases are TGCAGCGTTGCGTCAAGCGGGAGGGCCTGGAATGAGCAGTTCTTC.

This clonotype was seen many times. The V and J genes are TRBV6-5 and TRBJ2-1, with D perhaps TRBD2 (5 bases). Deletions cut 8 bases from V and 2 bases from J, with 19 bases between. The CDR3 is 16 residues long. CDR1 is MNHEY, CDR2 SVGAGI, per germline. Written as DNA, the CDR3 is TGTGCCAGCGCCCTAGCTAGCCGACAAACCTACAATGAGCAGTTCTTC. It is translated as CASALASRQTYNEQFF.

This sequence joins TRBV5-1 and TRBJ2-1; D tentatively reads TRBD1 or TRBD2 (5 bases each). Between the trimmed V and J ends, which lost 4 bases and 4 bases, there was a span of 9 bases. In germline, CDR1 is SGHRS, CDR2 YFSETQ. This CDR3 region has 13 residues. The CDR3 coding sequence is TGCGCCAGCAGCCGGGACGGTTACAATGAGCAGTTCTTC. The encoded protein is CASSRDGYNEQFF.

The chain uses TRBV5-1 and TRBJ2-1; D is unresolved. Trimming removed 6 bases at V and 1 base at J, with 11 bases between. Germline CDR1 is SGHRS and CDR2 is YFSETQ. The CDR3 extends over 14 amino acids. CDR3 residues: CASNSHSSYNEQFF. CDR3 DNA sequence: TGCGCCAGCAACTCTCATTCTTCCTACAATGAGCAGTTCTTC. Full variable domain (missing parts from reference TRBV5-1 and TRBJ2-1): KAGVTQTPRYLIKTRGQQVTLSCSPISGHRSVSWYQQTPGQGLQFLFEYFSETQRNKGNFPGRFSGRQFSNSRSEMNVSTLELGDSALYLCASNSHSSYNEQFFGPGTRLTVL.

This clonotype has a handful of counts. The chain employs TRBV27 and TRBJ2-1; tentative D call: TRBD2 (5 bases). Germline loops: CDR1 MNHEY, CDR2 SMNVEV (reference sequence). The CDR3 has 15 amino acids. Trimming removed 5 bases at V and 2 bases at J, with 13 bases between. The CDR3 spells CASSDGVGTYNEQFF. CDR3 in DNA: TGTGCCAGCAGTGACGGGGTTGGGACCTACAATGAGCAGTTCTTC.

This chain's CDR3 is CASSPQGDGYTF. DNA of the CDR3: TGCGCCAGCAGCCCACAGGGCGATGGCTACACCTTC. This sequence joins TRBV5-1 and TRBJ1-2, with D possibly being TRBD1 (6 bases). This CDR3 contains 12 residues. The germline V gene has CDR1 SGHRS and CDR2 YFSETQ. V was trimmed by 4 bases and J by 6 bases, leaving 10 bases between them.

The J gene is TRBJ2-3, the V gene TRBV20-1; D not resolved. The CDR3 has 16 residues. The V end was cut by 0 bases, the J end by 0 bases, with 13 bases between. The germline CDR1 and CDR2 sequences are DFQATT and SNEGSKA (reference sequence). CDR3 sequence reads: CSARDPTGTSTDTQYF. DNA of the CDR3: TGCAGTGCTAGAGACCCTACCGGTACTAGCACAGATACGCAGTATTTT.

This clonotype was seen at least ten times. The chain carries TRBV7-9 and TRBJ1-2, with 7 bases aligning to TRBD1. The junction had 5 bases not matched to a gene; V was cut back by 6 bases and J by 7 bases. CDR3 size: 12 residues. Germline V lookup: CDR1 SEHNR, CDR2 FQNEAQ (reference sequence). The CDR3 loop is CASSKGGSGYTF. In DNA, the CDR3 is TGTGCCAGCAGTAAAGGGGGCTCTGGCTACACCTTC.

Many counts were recorded for this clonotype. This chain uses TRBV5-1 with TRBJ2-1; a weak D match, TRBD1 (5 bases). V shed 2 bases and J shed 8 bases, with 14 bases lying between them. In germline, CDR1 is SGHRS, CDR2 YFSETQ. The CDR3 covers 14 residues. The CDR3 loop reads CASSLNQGPDEQFF. CDR3 DNA sequence: TGCGCCAGCAGCTTAAACCAGGGTCCCGATGAGCAGTTCTTC.

This clonotype came up many times. V usage is TRBV12-3 or TRBV12-4 and J usage is TRBJ1-4; D is possibly TRBD1 (6 bases). This CDR3 is built from 14 residues. V lost 10 bases to trimming and J lost 1 base, with 13 bases between them. CDR3 sequence (DNA): TGTGCCATCTTGGGAGGGGGAACTAATGAAAAACTGTTTTTT. Residues: CAILGGGTNEKLFF.

The chain combines TRBV6-5 with TRBJ2-1, with 7 bases aligning to TRBD1. The germline gives CDR1 MNHEY, CDR2 SVGAGI. V was clipped by 0 bases and J by 7 bases; unmatched bases: 3. This CDR3 is 14 amino acids long. The CDR3 sequence: CASSYSTGSNEQFF. DNA for the CDR3: TGTGCCAGCAGTTACTCGACAGGGTCGAATGAGCAGTTCTTC.

There are many counts of this clonotype. The chain has TRBV6-1 and TRBJ1-2; D is ambiguous. The CDR3 runs to 16 residues. Germline CDR1 MNHNS, CDR2 SASEGT. V lost 2 bases to trimming and J lost 4 bases, with 17 bases between them. The CDR3 sequence: CASSETPVSLFYGYTF. In nucleotides, the CDR3 is TGTGCCAGCAGTGAAACCCCCGTCTCGCTCTTCTATGGCTACACCTTC.

To note about this clonotype: One end of the junction fails to match germline, which may point to a read error. The chain uses TRBV6-5 and TRBJ2-2; possibly TRBD2 for D (6 bases). This CDR3 is built from 14 residues. Germline V lookup: CDR1 MNHEY, CDR2 SVGAGI. Here the CDR3 DNA reads TGTGCCAGCAATTACCGGGAGCTTTACGGGGAGCTGTTTTTT. It codes for CASNYRELYGELFF.

About this clonotype itself: At one boundary the junction diverges from the germline segment, which might be a read error. The V call is TRBV4-1, the J call TRBJ2-7; 9 bases are a match to TRBD1. From germline, CDR1 is MGHRA and CDR2 YSYEKL. The CDR3 is made up of 16 amino acids. Written as DNA, the CDR3 is TGCGCCAACAGCCAAGATTTTCCGGGACAGGGATACGAGCAGTACTTC. Its translation: CANSQDFPGQGYEQYF.

In this sample, this clonotype turned up many times. The chain links TRBV7-9 to TRBJ2-7; no definite D call. This CDR3 has 14 residues. The V end lost 2 bases, the J end lost 2 bases, and 10 bases lay between the germline ends. Germline CDR1 and CDR2: SEHNR and FQNEAQ (reference sequence). CDR3 in DNA: TGTGCCAGCAGCTTATCCCCTCAGACCTACGAGCAGTACTTC. It encodes CASSLSPQTYEQYF.

As concerns this clonotype: At one of its ends the junction is not consistent with the germline gene, which may arise from a read error. CDR3 sequence (DNA): TGCGCCGGCAGCTTGGCAGGCTTGGGGTTAGACGAGCAGTACTTC. Its translation is CAGSLAGLGLDEQYF. The chain joins TRBV5-1 to TRBJ2-7; D is unresolved. The CDR3 contains 15 residues. CDR1 and CDR2 (germline): SGHRS, YFSETQ.